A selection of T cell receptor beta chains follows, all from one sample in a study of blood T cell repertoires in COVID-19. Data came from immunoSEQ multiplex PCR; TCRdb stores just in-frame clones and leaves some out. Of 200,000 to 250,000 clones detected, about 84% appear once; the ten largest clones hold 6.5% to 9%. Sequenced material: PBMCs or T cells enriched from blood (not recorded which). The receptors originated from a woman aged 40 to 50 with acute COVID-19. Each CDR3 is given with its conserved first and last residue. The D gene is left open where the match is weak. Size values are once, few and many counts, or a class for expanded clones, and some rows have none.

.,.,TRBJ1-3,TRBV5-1,CASSSPTRDTIYF,TGCGCCAGCAGCTCCCCCACCAGGGACACCATATATTTT
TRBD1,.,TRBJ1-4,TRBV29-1,CSVGGVRGRREKLFF,TGCAGCGTTGGGGGGGTCAGGGGGCGGCGAGAAAAACTGTTTTTT
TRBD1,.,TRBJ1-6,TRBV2,CASNWRTGENSPLHF,TGTGCCAGCAACTGGAGGACAGGGGAAAATTCACCCCTCCACTTT
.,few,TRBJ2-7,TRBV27,CASSLEGGLGQYF,TGTGCCAGCAGTTTAGAAGGCGGCTTGGGGCAGTACTTC
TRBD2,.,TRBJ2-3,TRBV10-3,CAISDKLAGVTDTQYF,TGTGCCATCAGTGACAAACTAGCGGGAGTTACAGATACGCAGTATTTT
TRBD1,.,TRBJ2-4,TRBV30,CAWVDRGLSKNIQYF,TGTGCCTGGGTGGACAGGGGCCTATCCAAAAACATTCAGTACTTC
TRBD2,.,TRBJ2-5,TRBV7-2,CASRPGGQETQYF,TGTGCCAGCAGACCGGGAGGTCAAGAGACCCAGTACTTC
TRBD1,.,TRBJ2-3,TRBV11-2,CASSHWTGPNTDTQYF,TGTGCCAGCAGCCATTGGACAGGGCCTAACACAGATACGCAGTATTTT
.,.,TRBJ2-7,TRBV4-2,CASSQEAGADYEQYF,TGTGCCAGCAGCCAAGAGGCAGGGGCTGACTACGAGCAGTACTTC
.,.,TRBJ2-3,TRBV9,CASSVRGGVGARTDTQYF,TGTGCCAGCAGCGTGAGGGGCGGGGTTGGGGCGCGCACAGATACGCAGTATTTT
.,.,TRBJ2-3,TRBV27,CASSFAGADTQYF,TGTGCCAGCAGTTTTGCAGGGGCAGATACGCAGTATTTT
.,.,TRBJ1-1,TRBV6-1,CASSEYKGWSTEAFF,TGTGCCAGCAGTGAATATAAGGGGTGGAGCACTGAAGCTTTCTTT
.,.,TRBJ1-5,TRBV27,CASSLLQGRSNQPQHF,TGTGCCAGCAGTTTGCTACAGGGTAGGAGCAATCAGCCCCAGCATTTT
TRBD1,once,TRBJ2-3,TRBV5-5,CASSRTGGRTDTQYF,TGTGCCAGCAGCAGGACAGGTGGAAGGACAGATACGCAGTATTTT
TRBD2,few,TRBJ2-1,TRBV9,CASSVGGGRAYNEQFF,TGTGCCAGCAGCGTAGGTGGCGGGAGGGCCTACAATGAGCAGTTCTTC
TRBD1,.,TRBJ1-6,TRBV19,CASSKPTGPRNSPLHF,TGTGCCAGTAGTAAACCGACAGGGCCACGAAATTCACCCCTCCACTTT
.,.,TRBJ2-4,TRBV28,CASSLTRQGWAKNIQYF,TGTGCCAGCAGTTTAACCCGGCAGGGTTGGGCCAAAAACATTCAGTACTTC
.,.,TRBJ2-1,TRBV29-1,CSVVLRSSYNEQFF,TGCAGCGTTGTACTTAGGAGCTCCTACAATGAGCAGTTCTTC
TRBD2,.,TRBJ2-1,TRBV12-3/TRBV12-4,CASRAGGYNEQFF,TGTGCCAGCAGAGCGGGAGGGTACAATGAGCAGTTCTTC
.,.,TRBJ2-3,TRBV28,CASSYQGKDTQYF,TGTGCCAGCAGTTATCAGGGAAAGGATACGCAGTATTTT
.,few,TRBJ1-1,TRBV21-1,CASTSGTGNMNTEAFF,TGTGCCAGCACCTCAGGGACAGGGAACATGAACACTGAAGCTTTCTTT
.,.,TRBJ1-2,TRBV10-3,CAISETGYGYTF,TGTGCCATCAGTGAAACAGGCTATGGCTACACCTTC
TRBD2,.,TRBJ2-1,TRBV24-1,CATTQRGGINEQFF,TGTGCCACCACCCAGCGGGGGGGAATCAATGAGCAGTTCTTC
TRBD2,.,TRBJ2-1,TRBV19,CASSISSGSSYNEQFF,TGTGCCAGTAGTATATCCAGCGGGAGCTCCTACAATGAGCAGTTCTTC
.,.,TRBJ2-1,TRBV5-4,CASSLAGLNEQFF,TGTGCCAGCAGCTTAGCGGGTCTTAATGAGCAGTTCTTC
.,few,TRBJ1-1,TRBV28,CASTRGGAMNTEAFF,TGTGCCAGCACCCGCGGGGGGGCGATGAACACTGAAGCTTTCTTT
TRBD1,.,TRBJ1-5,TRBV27,CASSQTGNSNQPQHF,TGTGCCAGCAGTCAGACAGGGAATAGCAATCAGCCCCAGCATTTT
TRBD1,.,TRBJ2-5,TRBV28,CASSLRTGAQYF,TGTGCCAGCAGTCTAAGGACAGGAGCCCAGTACTTC
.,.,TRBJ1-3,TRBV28,CASSFAWRLGNTIYF,TGTGCCAGCAGTTTCGCATGGCGGCTCGGAAACACCATATATTTT
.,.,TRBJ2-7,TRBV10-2,CASSVQVFEQYF,TGCGCCAGCAGTGTACAGGTATTCGAGCAGTACTTC
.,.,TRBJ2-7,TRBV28,CASSSTVYEQYF,TGTGCCAGCAGTTCGACAGTCTACGAGCAGTACTTC
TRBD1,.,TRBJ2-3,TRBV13,CASKLGTGGLLRTDTQYF,TGTGCCAGCAAATTGGGGACAGGGGGTTTGTTGAGAACAGATACGCAGTATTTT
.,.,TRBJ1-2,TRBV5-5,CASSSGPEGYGYTF,TGTGCCAGCAGCTCCGGGCCCGAGGGCTATGGCTACACCTTC
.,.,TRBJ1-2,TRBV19,CASSPPNRVYYGYTF,TGTGCCAGTAGCCCACCTAACAGGGTTTACTATGGCTACACCTTC
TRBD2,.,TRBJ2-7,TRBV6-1,CASSVFVAGADYEQYF,TGTGCCAGCAGTGTATTCGTAGCGGGGGCCGACTACGAGCAGTACTTC
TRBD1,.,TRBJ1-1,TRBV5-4,CASSLDRDGTEAFF,TGTGCCAGCAGCCTCGACAGGGACGGCACTGAAGCTTTCTTT
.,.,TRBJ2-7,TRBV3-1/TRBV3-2,CASSQQYEQYF,TGTGCCAGCAGCCAACAGTACGAGCAGTACTTC
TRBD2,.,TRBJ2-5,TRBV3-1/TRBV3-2,CASSQDGLAGRETQYF,TGTGCCAGCAGCCAAGACGGGCTAGCGGGAAGAGAGACCCAGTACTTC
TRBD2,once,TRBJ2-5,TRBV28,CASRSGLAGGQETQYF,TGTGCCAGCAGATCCGGACTAGCGGGAGGGCAAGAGACCCAGTACTTC
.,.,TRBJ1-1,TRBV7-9,CASSLGDQGYTEAFF,TGTGCCAGCAGCTTAGGGGATCAGGGGTACACTGAAGCTTTCTTT
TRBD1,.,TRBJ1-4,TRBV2,CASHAETGEKLFF,TGTGCCAGCCATGCCGAGACAGGGGAAAAACTGTTTTTT
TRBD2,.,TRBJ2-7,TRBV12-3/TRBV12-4,CASRNGGAPEQYF,TGTGCCAGCAGAAACGGGGGGGCCCCCGAGCAGTACTTC
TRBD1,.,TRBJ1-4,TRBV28,CASSLRGQGDEKLFF,TGTGCCAGCAGTTTAAGGGGACAGGGAGATGAAAAACTGTTTTTT
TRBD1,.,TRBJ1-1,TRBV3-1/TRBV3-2,CASSQDRDRGRENTEAFF,TGTGCCAGCAGCCAAGACCGGGACAGGGGGCGCGAGAACACTGAAGCTTTCTTT
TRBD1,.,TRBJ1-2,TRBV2,CASSVGQGRDYGYTF,TGTGCCAGCAGTGTTGGACAGGGTCGGGACTATGGCTACACCTTC
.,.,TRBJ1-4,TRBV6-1,CASSDREPREKLFF,TGTGCCAGCAGTGACAGGGAACCTAGAGAAAAACTGTTTTTT
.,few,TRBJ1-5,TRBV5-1,CASSLGPGIQPQHF,TGCGCCAGCAGCTTGGGCCCCGGGATTCAGCCCCAGCATTTT
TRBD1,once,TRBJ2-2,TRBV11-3,CASSLQGAQGGELFF,TGTGCCAGCAGTTTACAGGGGGCGCAGGGCGGGGAGCTGTTTTTT
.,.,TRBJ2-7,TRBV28,CASSLQGNYEQYF,TGTGCCAGCAGTTTACAGGGGAACTACGAGCAGTACTTC
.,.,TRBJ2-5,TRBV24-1,CATSDSRRAERGETQYF,TGTGCCACCAGTGATTCCCGCCGGGCCGAACGGGGAGAGACCCAGTACTTC
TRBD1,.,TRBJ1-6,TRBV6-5,CASSYHSTGGNSPLHF,TGTGCCAGCAGTTATCACTCGACAGGGGGAAATTCACCCCTCCACTTT
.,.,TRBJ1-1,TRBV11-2,CASSLAPGRGTEAFF,TGTGCCAGCAGCTTAGCCCCAGGGCGGGGCACTGAAGCTTTCTTT